Below, 10 T cell receptor beta chains from the same sample are listed, as sequenced in a study of T cells in localized non-small cell lung cancer (dated by TCRdb to 2018 to 2021). The library was obtained by the immunoSEQ multiplex PCR assay. TCRdb mirrors the immuneACCESS table, restricted to in-frame sequences. Some clones are absent from its copies; in checked studies, under half trace to an unresolved V gene, and the reason for the others is unknown. The sample table contains 55,000 or so clones; only one count was recorded for around 81% of them. Together, the top ten hold approximately 4% of the sample. Here the sequenced sample was PBMCs, taken before any cancer treatment. All receptors derive from a woman aged 35 to 75 with stage II lung adenocarcinoma.

CDR3 region: CATTLDSGAYEQYF. The CDR3 DNA reads TGTGCCACCACGCTAGATAGCGGGGCCTACGAGCAGTACTTC. The gene calls are TRBV7-9 and TRBJ2-7; TRBD2 matches at 8 bases. The CDR3 sequence is 14 residues long. V lost 10 bases to trimming and J lost 2 bases; unmatched junction nucleotides: 10. Germline V CDR1 and CDR2: SEHNR, FQNEAQ (reference sequence).

The chain has TRBV27 and TRBJ1-2, with D perhaps TRBD1 (5 bases). Trimming pared 6 bases from V and 0 bases from J, leaving 23 bases between. Germline V gene sequence: CDR1 MNHEY, CDR2 SMNVEV (reference sequence). CDR3 length equals 18 residues. CDR3 region: CASRPILPQGRPNYGYTF. DNA of the CDR3: TGTGCCAGCAGACCTATACTCCCCCAGGGCAGACCTAACTATGGCTACACCTTC.

The chain links TRBV19 to TRBJ2-1; TRBD1 agrees at 8 bases. With V trimmed by 4 bases and J by 5 bases, 10 bases remained unmatched. Germline V gene sequence: CDR1 LNHDA, CDR2 SQIVND (reference sequence). The CDR3 is 16 amino acids. This chain's CDR3 is CASSSTRTGKDNEQFF. CDR3 nucleotides: TGTGCCAGTAGTAGCACCCGGACAGGGAAAGACAATGAGCAGTTCTTC.

The chain links TRBV30 to TRBJ1-3; 7 nucleotides align to TRBD1. CDR1 and CDR2 from the germline V gene are GTSNPN and SVGIG (reference sequence). This CDR3 spans 13 amino acids. J gave up 2 bases and V 7 bases, and 5 bases lay outside the gene matches. As DNA, the CDR3 is TGTGCCTCCCACAGGGGCCCTGGAAACACCATATATTTT. The encoded protein is CASHRGPGNTIYF.

The chain recombines TRBV19 with TRBJ2-7; possible D gene TRBD2, 5 bases. The CDR3 loop spans 16 amino acids. Trimming removed 1 base from V and 2 bases from J, with 15 bases in between. Germline V CDR1 and CDR2: LNHDA, SQIVND (reference sequence). For the CDR3, the DNA is TGTGCCAGTAGTATAGGCCGGGGAAAGGGAACCTACGAGCAGTACTTC. Its translation: CASSIGRGKGTYEQYF.

J is TRBJ1-3 and V is TRBV30; TRBD1 might be the D (5 bases). CDR1 and CDR2 (germline): GTSNPN, SVGIG (reference sequence). Trimming removed 0 bases at V and 2 bases at J, with 11 bases between. The CDR3 runs 15 residues. The CDR3 is CAWSVVKGPGNTIYF. CDR3 nucleotides: TGTGCCTGGAGTGTAGTTAAGGGGCCTGGAAACACCATATATTTT.

This clone was detected only a few times. The chain recombines TRBV9 with TRBJ2-5, with 15 bases matching TRBD2. V lost 3 bases to trimming and J lost 4 bases; unmatched junction nucleotides: 1. The CDR3 covers 15 residues. The V gene's germline CDR1 is SGDLS and CDR2 YYNGEE. The CDR3 nucleotides read TGTGCCAGCAGCGCGGGACTAGCGGGGGGAGAGACCCAGTACTTC. Its translation: CASSAGLAGGETQYF.

The rearrangement links TRBV19 to TRBJ2-5, with D possibly matching TRBD1 (6 bases). Per the germline V gene, CDR1 is LNHDA and CDR2 is SQIVND (reference sequence). V was clipped by 3 bases and J by 0 bases, with 14 bases between them. This CDR3 comprises 16 residues. The CDR3 protein is CASSIFGGLYQETQYF. CDR3 coding DNA: TGTGCCAGTAGTATCTTTGGGGGCCTGTACCAAGAGACCCAGTACTTC.

The J gene is TRBJ2-3, the V gene TRBV5-4; 13 bases map to TRBD2. The CDR3 is made up of 17 amino acids. J lost 2 bases, V lost 4 bases, and 7 bases had no gene match. Germline CDR1 and CDR2: SGHNT and YYREEE (reference sequence). Here the CDR3 reads CASSVRGLAGFTDTQYF. Written as DNA, the CDR3 is TGTGCCAGCAGCGTTAGGGGACTAGCGGGGTTCACAGATACGCAGTATTTT. Full variable domain (missing parts from reference TRBV5-4 and TRBJ2-3): ETGVTQSPTHLIKTRGQQVTLRCSSQSGHNTVSWYQQALGQGPQFIFQYYREEENGRGNFPPRFSGLQFPNYSSELNVNALELDDSALYLCASSVRGLAGFTDTQYFGPGTRLTVL.

This chain joins TRBV5-1 and TRBJ1-1; 8 bases align to TRBD1. The CDR3 contains 13 residues. Unmatched junction bases numbered 4, after V lost 7 bases and J lost 2 bases. Germline values: CDR1 SGHRS, CDR2 YFSETQ. DNA of the CDR3: TGCGCCAGCGGAGACAGGGGTAACACTGAAGCTTTCTTT. This gives the protein CASGDRGNTEAFF.